This T cell receptor (beta chain) was captured by sequencing in a study of T cells in Graves' hyperthyroidism and ophthalmopathy. TCR beta CDR3 sequences were amplified from RNA transcripts. In the first-round RT-PCR of the TCR CDR3, the HTBI primer set was used. MiXCR, run by TCRdb on the multiplex PCR reads, gives a single entry per CDR3 protein. The sample includes approximately 410,000 distinct CDR3 sequences, roughly an eighth of them seen just once. The sequence came from a woman under 30 with Graves' hyperthyroidism. What was sequenced was blood.

The CDR3, as DNA: TGTGCCAGCAGTAGGGGTTGGGGCTATGAGCAGTTCTTC. Translation gives CASSRGWGYEQFF. The V call is TRBV28, the J call TRBJ2-1, with D perhaps TRBD1 (5 bases). V lost 5 bases and J lost 8, with 13 bases in between. Germline V gives CDR1 MDHEN, CDR2 SYDVKM. This CDR3 is built from 13 residues.